Below are 11 T cell receptor beta chains sequenced from a single sample in a study of CD8 T cells in Susac syndrome. Random hexamers were used to reverse transcribe an amount of roughly 0.5 to 1 ug RNA. MiXCR, applied by TCRdb to the immunoSEQ multiplex PCR reads, yields one record per CDR3 protein. Of 140,000 to 150,000 distinct CDR3 sequences in the sample, approximately 96% were seen once. Sequenced material: CD4+ T cells from PBMCs. The receptors were gathered from a human donor with multiple sclerosis.

The chain has TRBV12-3 or TRBV12-4 and TRBJ1-1, with 7 bases that match TRBD1. V lost 6 bases and J lost 4; bases outside the gene matches: 11. The CDR3 totals 15 residues. CDR3: CASSQDQGVGTEAFF. The CDR3 DNA follows: TGTGCCAGCAGCCAAGACCAGGGGGTAGGCACTGAAGCTTTCTTT.

The chain carries TRBV9 and TRBJ2-1; 16 bases are a match to TRBD2. V lost 2 bases, J lost 4 bases, and 0 bases stayed unmatched. The CDR3 loop spans 16 amino acids. Germline values: CDR1 SGDLS, CDR2 YYNGEE. As DNA, the CDR3 is TGTGCCAGCAGCGTGGGACTAGCGGGAGGGTACAATGAGCAGTTCTTC. It is translated as CASSVGLAGGYNEQFF.

This chain links TRBV20-1 with TRBJ2-7; the D gene is possibly TRBD2 (5 bases). V shed 6 bases and J shed 5 bases, with 14 bases lying between them. CDR3 length: 12 amino acids. Per the germline V gene, CDR1 is DFQATT and CDR2 is SNEGSKA (reference sequence). The CDR3 region is CSANRGGNEQYF. The CDR3 nucleotides read TGCAGTGCCAACCGGGGTGGAAACGAGCAGTACTTC.

J is TRBJ1-2 and V is TRBV15, with D perhaps TRBD1 (6 bases). The CDR3 spans 12 residues. Between the trimmed V and J ends, which lost 8 bases and 6 bases, there was a span of 13 bases. Germline V gene data show CDR1 as LNHNV and CDR2 as YYDKDF (reference sequence). CDR3 nucleotides: TGTGCCACCGACGACAGGAGGCATGGCTACACCTTC. It translates to CATDDRRHGYTF.

V is TRBV3-1 and J is TRBJ1-6; D gene unclear. Germline lookup yields CDR1 LGHDT and CDR2 YNNKEL (reference sequence). CDR3 size: 15 residues. The V and J ends lost 4 bases and 7 bases respectively, with 14 bases between them. CDR3 DNA: TGTGCCAGCAGCCCGCTGCTGGGATCCAATTCACCCCTCCACTTT. Translated, it gives CASSPLLGSNSPLHF. The full variable domain, its missing parts supplied by reference TRBV3-1 and TRBJ1-6, is DTAVSQTPKYLVTQMGNDKSIKCEQNLGHDTMYWYKQDSKKFLKIMFSYNNKELIINETVPNRFSPKSPDKAHLNLHINSLELGDSAVYFCASSPLLGSNSPLHFGNGTRLTVT.

The rearrangement joins TRBV12-3 or TRBV12-4 to TRBJ2-7, with 15 positions matching TRBD2. V gave up 5 bases and J gave up 7 bases; unmatched junction bases: 3. The CDR3 totals 14 residues. Here the CDR3 reads CASSPGTSGREQYF. The CDR3 DNA follows: TGTGCCAGCAGTCCCGGGACTAGCGGGAGGGAGCAGTACTTC.

V usage is TRBV14 and J usage is TRBJ2-5, with D perhaps TRBD2 (5 bases). The CDR3 is 13 amino acids. The V end was cut by 2 bases, the J end by 13 bases, with 17 bases between. CDR1 and CDR2 (germline): SGHDN, FVKESK. The CDR3 DNA is TGTGCCAGCAGCCAACCGAGGACTGGACCTCCGTACTTC. Residues: CASSQPRTGPPYF.

This clonotype has only one observation. The V and J genes are TRBV4-3 and TRBJ1-2; D remains ambiguous. The CDR3 runs 15 residues. The V end lost 0 bases, the J end lost 6 bases, and 14 bases lay between the germline ends. The V gene's germline CDR1 is LGHNA and CDR2 YSLEER. The CDR3 loop reads CASSQEGPRRDGYTF. The CDR3 DNA follows: TGCGCCAGCAGCCAAGAGGGCCCCAGAAGGGATGGCTACACCTTC.

This chain connects TRBV29-1 to TRBJ1-1; TRBD1 matches 10 bases. V trimming: 7 bases; J trimming: 5 bases; junction bases outside the gene matches: 4. CDR1 and CDR2 (germline): SQVTM, ANQGSEA. The CDR3 sequence is 12 residues long. The chain's CDR3 is CSADRGGTEAFF. The CDR3 nucleotides are TGCAGCGCGGACAGGGGGGGAACTGAAGCTTTCTTT.

Regarding this clonotype: Its ends do not fully match the called genes, so a read error is possible. The chain couples TRBV7-2 to TRBJ2-7; TRBD2 aligns across 10 bases. The CDR3 is made up of 15 amino acids. Looked up from germline, CDR1 is SGHTA and CDR2 is FQGNSA. The chain's CDR3 is CASSLAGVDSYEQYF. The CDR3, as DNA: TGTGCCAGCAGCCTAGCGGGGGTTGACTCCTACGAGCAGTACTTC.

This rearrangement joins TRBV20-1 to TRBJ1-5, with 8 bases aligning to TRBD1. This CDR3 spans 12 amino acids. CDR1 is DFQATT and CDR2 is SNEGSKA in the germline V gene (reference sequence). The V gene end was trimmed by 1 base and the J gene end by 7 bases; junction bases not matched to a gene: 0. CDR3 DNA: TGCAGTGCTAGAGGGACAGGGCAGCCCCAGCATTTT. This sequence encodes CSARGTGQPQHF.